This TCR beta chain was found in a study of T cell responses to AZD1222 COVID-19 vaccine. Regarding the study as a whole: Spike was spanned by vaccine-associated CD4 TCRs, with dominance at 160-218 and 743-854.

Profiled with immunoSEQ multiplex PCR; TCRdb holds only in-frame clones, not every one. The sample records 100,000 to 150,000 clones, roughly 85% being singletons. As to this clone: Its antigen remains unknown.

Germline assignment: CDR1 SGHRS and CDR2 YFSETQ. Deletions cut 4 bases from V and 7 bases from J, with 9 bases between. The CDR3 sequence is 12 residues long. The source of this sequence is an adult who received the MenACWY meningococcal vaccine as a control. Here the sequenced sample was peripheral blood, taken 28 days after the second dose of the MenACWY control vaccine. This chain connects TRBV5-1 to TRBJ2-1, with D possibly TRBD1 on 6 matching bases. This chain's CDR3 is CASSLGQNEQFF. The CDR3 coding sequence is TGCGCCAGCAGCCTCGGACAGAATGAGCAGTTCTTC.